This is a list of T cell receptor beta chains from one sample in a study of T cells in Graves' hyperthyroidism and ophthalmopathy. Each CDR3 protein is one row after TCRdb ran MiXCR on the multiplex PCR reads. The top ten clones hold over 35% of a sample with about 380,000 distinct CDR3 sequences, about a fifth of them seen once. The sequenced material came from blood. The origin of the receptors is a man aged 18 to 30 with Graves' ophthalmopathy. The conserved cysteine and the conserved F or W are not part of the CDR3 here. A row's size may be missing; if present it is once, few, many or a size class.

CDR3 protein: ASSYRLHTDTQY
J gene: TRBJ2-3
V gene: TRBV11-2
clone size: many

CDR3 protein: SARDVRDGASYEQY
J gene: TRBJ2-7
V gene: TRBV20-1
clone size: many

CDR3 protein: ASSVEVGVGYT
J gene: TRBJ1-2
V gene: TRBV9
clone size: .

CDR3 protein: ASRTWRGDSSYNEQF
J gene: TRBJ2-1
V gene: TRBV27
clone size: .

CDR3 protein: ASSLFGESGANVLT
J gene: TRBJ2-6
V gene: TRBV7-3
clone size: few

CDR3 protein: ATSGGVGQPQH
J gene: TRBJ1-5
V gene: TRBV24-1
clone size: few

CDR3 protein: ASSPRGGDSNQPQH
J gene: TRBJ1-5
V gene: TRBV12-3/TRBV12-4
clone size: many

CDR3 protein: SARDRAGQPQH
J gene: TRBJ1-5
V gene: TRBV20-1
clone size: many

CDR3 protein: ASSLAGAYEQY
J gene: TRBJ2-7
V gene: TRBV11-2
clone size: many

CDR3 protein: ASSRQGYTGELF
J gene: TRBJ2-2
V gene: TRBV12-3/TRBV12-4
clone size: .

CDR3 protein: ASSLVGRAYNEQF
J gene: TRBJ2-1
V gene: TRBV5-1
clone size: .

CDR3 protein: ASTIDTLYTGELF
J gene: TRBJ2-2
V gene: TRBV6-1
clone size: many

CDR3 protein: ATSRDGGGNNQPQH
J gene: TRBJ1-5
V gene: TRBV15
clone size: .

CDR3 protein: ASTKGQAPWDEKLF
J gene: TRBJ1-4
V gene: TRBV6-2/TRBV6-3
clone size: .

CDR3 protein: ASSPDRVAGTEAF
J gene: TRBJ1-1
V gene: TRBV18
clone size: .

CDR3 protein: ASSQEGGGLWEAQY
J gene: TRBJ2-5
V gene: TRBV3-1
clone size: many